The source of this TCR beta chain is a study of blood T cell repertoires in COVID-19. The table came from immunoSEQ multiplex PCR; TCRdb's copy has only in-frame clones and leaves some out. The table includes about 230,000 clones, 85% to 90% detected once. Germline lookup yields CDR1 LNHDA and CDR2 SQIVND (reference sequence). This CDR3 is 16 amino acids long. The ends lost 7 bases at V and 8 bases at J; junction bases unmatched: 10. This receptor was obtained from a woman aged 30 to 39 with acute COVID-19. The rearrangement links TRBV19 to TRBJ2-1, with 14 bases identical to TRBD2. Source material: PBMCs or T cells enriched from blood (not recorded which). CDR3 loop: CASTVTSGGALDEQFF. The CDR3 nucleotides are TGTGCCAGTACCGTGACTAGCGGGGGGGCACTGGATGAGCAGTTCTTC. Drawing the rest from reference TRBV19 and TRBJ2-1, the complete variable domain is DGGITQSPKYLFRKEGQNVTLSCEQNLNHDAMYWYRQDPGQGLRLIYYSQIVNDFQKGDIAEGYSVSREKKESFPLTVTSAQKNPTAFYLCASTVTSGGALDEQFFGPGTRLTVL.